This TCR beta chain was recovered during a study of spatial heterogeneity in lung cancer (dated 2019 in TCRdb). Describing the broader study: More beta-chain than alpha-chain transcripts were consistently detected, likely reflecting higher beta-chain transcript abundance. In the raw uncorrected reads, each unique combination of TCR and UMI appeared on average more than ten times. In non-small cell lung cancer, the study made a quantitative comparison of TCR alpha and beta repertoires among multiple tumor regions, matched nontumor lung and blood. A strong correlation was found between TCR transcript counts in tumor regions and a T cell transcriptional module score from matched bulk RNA-seq. Nonsynonymous mutation counts, determined by whole-exome sequencing of tumor tissue, were related to features of the TCR repertoire. At surgery, both alpha and beta chains were TCR-sequenced in fewer than 250 tumor regions, fewer than 85 matched nontumor lung samples and some 58 PBMC samples.

Its CDR3 holds 15 amino acids, cysteine through phenylalanine. Only CDR3 DNA remains: 45 bases, in frame from the first base. The germline V and J ends show losses of 3 bases and 6 bases respectively, and no gene match explains 9 bases of the junction. The germline V gene gives CDR1 as ENHRY and CDR2 as SYGVKD. The receptor library was made with 5' RACE. The listed sequencing device is NextSeq 500. In the TCR library protocol, a unique molecular identifier was attached to each TCR cDNA molecule so that PCR and sequencing errors could be corrected. In the original analysis: Decombinator tools were used for TCR identification, UMI-based error correction and CDR3 extraction. TCRs above a frequency of 2 per 1,000, corresponding to the top 1% of the tumor frequency distribution, were defined as expanded. Expanded tumor TCRs statistically deemed absent (corrected P<0.05) from at least one tumor region were classed as regional, and all other expanded tumor TCRs were classed as ubiquitous. Rényi diversity was computed with the R vegan package after subsampling each repertoire 100 times to 5,000 TCRs. CDR3 similarity networks were constructed using string-kernel similarity of amino acid triplets, with links drawn between CDR3s whose pairwise similarity was above 0.82. TCRdb reprocessing: public reads trimmed at Q25 with fastp, clones called with MiXCR, in-frame beta chains kept. When rows share a CDR3 protein, they turn into one entry using the most common DNA and genes. The V and J calls follow TCRdb's processing rather than the paper's. The sample profile shows about 10,000 distinct CDR3 sequences; roughly an eighth of them were found once. The ten largest make up 10% of the sample.

At least ten counts were recorded for this clonotype. Its antigen is not yet known. No base qualities exist here, and no much larger clone lies one base off it. The meaning of the sample's time point label: sample taken at primary tumor resection. Donors were under 95 patients with early-stage, untreated non-small cell lung cancer from the lung TRACERx cohort. TCR sequencing used whole RNA extracted from tumor and nontumor lung tissue, or from cryopreserved PBMC samples, without cell sorting. Only patients with enough RNA available from two or more tumor regions were chosen for TCR sequencing. Before selection, tumor and adjacent nontumor lung specimens were reviewed by a lung pathologist. What the work shows at the level of the full study, not this receptor alone: Counts of ubiquitous and regional expanded TCRs correlated with counts of ubiquitous and regional nonsynonymous mutations, respectively. TCR-seq coverage of tumor T cells was estimated at only approximately 7% for alpha chains and approximately 13% for beta chains. Confirming at a functional level the hypothesis that regional TCRs recognize regional mutations was considered to require additional single-cell paired TCR alpha and beta sequencing. A correlation was observed between the number of expanded intratumoral alpha and beta TCRs and the tumor nonsynonymous mutation count.

The TCR sequence derives from a male donor with early-stage non-small cell lung cancer. Here the chain combines TRBV10-3 and TRBJ2-7, and TRBD1 aligns with 9 junction nucleotides. The material was lung tumor tissue, obtained at surgery. The sequenced DNA is TGTGCCATCAGTGAAAGGGGACAGGGTATTTCCGAGCAGTACTTC. Its product reads: CAISERGQGISEQYF.